Following are 17 T cell receptor beta chains from one sample sequenced in a study of TIL therapy for anti-PD-1-resistant metastatic lung cancer (dated by TCRdb to the early 2020s). The meaning of the sample's time point label: pre-treatment sample, taken before nivolumab and TIL therapy. TCR beta CDR3 regions were amplified from genomic DNA with the immunoSEQ v3 hsTCRB kit using bias-controlled multiplex PCR. Held by TCRdb, this immuneACCESS table contains in-frame sequences only and omits some clones. Under half of the omission traces to an unresolved V gene where checked; the cause of the rest is unknown. The sample table records roughly 16,000 clones; about 68% of these occur just once. The ten largest clones capture 36% of the sample. The input for sequencing was blood, taken at baseline. The receptors stem from a person aged 25-85 years with non-small cell lung cancer.

The rearrangement joins TRBV2 to TRBJ2-3; 8 positions match TRBD2. Trimming cost V 5 bases and J 0 bases; bases outside gene matches: 1. Germline loops: CDR1 SNHLY, CDR2 FYNNEI. This CDR3 has 14 residues. The CDR3 spells CASSRGGSTDTQYF. The DNA for the CDR3 is TGTGCCAGCAGTCGGGGGGGAAGCACAGATACGCAGTATTTT. The full variable domain, with the rest looked up from reference TRBV2 and TRBJ2-3, is EPEVTQTPSHQVTQMGQEVILRCVPISNHLYFYWYRQILGQKVEFLVSFYNNEISEKSEIFDDQFSVERPDGSNFTLKIRSTKLEDSAMYFCASSRGGSTDTQYFGPGTRLTVL.

V is TRBV4-1 and J is TRBJ2-7; 8 positions match TRBD2. The CDR3 loop spans 17 amino acids. The germline V gene encodes CDR1 MGHRA and CDR2 YSYEKL. V shed 4 bases and J 0 bases; nucleotides not matched to a gene: 11. Written as DNA, the CDR3 is TGCGCCAGCAGCCTCCTTCGGGCGGGGGGCTTCTCCTACGAGCAGTACTTC. It encodes CASSLLRAGGFSYEQYF.

The V and J genes are TRBV7-3 and TRBJ2-2, with TRBD2 identical over 13 bases. This CDR3 is built from 16 residues. The germline V gene has CDR1 SGHTA and CDR2 FQGTGA. Trimming took 4 bases from V and 5 from J; bases not matched to a gene: 4. The CDR3 sequence: CASSSTSGGDTGELFF. DNA for the CDR3: TGTGCCAGCAGCTCCACTAGCGGGGGGGATACCGGGGAGCTGTTTTTT. Using reference TRBV7-3 and TRBJ2-2 for the parts outside the CDR3, the full variable domain is GAGVSQTPSNKVTEKGKYVELRCDPISGHTALYWYRQSLGQGPEFLIYFQGTGAADDSGLPNDRFFAVRPEGSVSTLKIQRTERGDSAVYLCASSSTSGGDTGELFFGEGSRLTVL.

The J gene is TRBJ2-7, the V gene TRBV9, with D possibly TRBD1 on 5 matching bases. The V gene's germline CDR1 is SGDLS and CDR2 YYNGEE. Trimming left V 0 bases short and J 7 bases short, with 11 bases between. This CDR3 has 13 amino acids. The CDR3 spells CASSVAPQGEQYF. The CDR3 nucleotides read TGTGCCAGCAGCGTAGCCCCCCAGGGAGAGCAGTACTTC. Complete variable domain (other parts from reference TRBV9 and TRBJ2-7): DSGVTQTPKHLITATGQRVTLRCSPRSGDLSVYWYQQSLDQGLQFLIQYYNGEERAKGNILERFSAQQFPDLHSELNLSSLELGDSALYFCASSVAPQGEQYFGPGTRLTVT.

The rearrangement joins TRBV6-5 to TRBJ2-7; D uncertain. Germline assignment: CDR1 MNHEY and CDR2 SVGAGI. The CDR3 length is 13 residues. The V and J ends lost 6 bases and 4 bases respectively, with 13 bases between them. The CDR3 sequence is CASSIATPYEQYF. As DNA, the CDR3 is TGTGCCAGCAGCATTGCAACTCCTTACGAGCAGTACTTC.

This chain connects TRBV9 to TRBJ1-2; D call uncertain. CDR3 length: 11 residues. Germline CDR1 and CDR2: SGDLS and YYNGEE. V was pared by 0 bases and J by 13 bases, with 10 bases between. The CDR3 loop reads CASSVGSGLTF. DNA of the CDR3: TGTGCCAGCAGCGTAGGATCAGGTCTCACCTTC.

The rearrangement joins TRBV29-1 to TRBJ2-7, with D perhaps matching TRBD1 or TRBD2 (5 bases each). The germline CDR1 and CDR2 sequences are SQVTM and ANQGSEA. The germline V and J ends were trimmed by 4 bases and 6 bases, with 16 bases remaining between them. CDR3 size: 13 residues. The CDR3 reads CSVGRGVGGEQYF. The DNA of the CDR3 is TGCAGCGTTGGTCGAGGGGTTGGCGGCGAGCAGTACTTC.

This clone was seen only a few times. The rearrangement uses TRBV11-2 and TRBJ2-7, with TRBD1 as a possible D gene (5 bases). There are 14 residues in the CDR3. Germline loops: CDR1 SGHAT, CDR2 FQNNGV. Trimming shortened V by 2 bases and J by 4 bases, and 12 bases separated the two germline ends. The CDR3 sequence is CASSLPSDTYEQYF. The CDR3 coding sequence is TGTGCCAGCAGCTTACCCTCGGACACTTACGAGCAGTACTTC.

The chain couples TRBV4-1 to TRBJ1-1; TRBD1 matches at 10 bases. CDR3 size: 15 residues. After removal of 1 base from V and 6 bases from J, the junction contained 5 bases not matched to a gene. Germline CDR1 is MGHRA and CDR2 is YSYEKL. The DNA of the CDR3 is TGCGCCAGCAGCCAAGGTGGGGACAGGGGCGCTGAAGCTTTCTTT. Its protein product is CASSQGGDRGAEAFF.

The chain uses TRBV15 and TRBJ2-3; the D is unclear. CDR3 length equals 12 residues. Germline loops: CDR1 LNHNV, CDR2 YYDKDF (reference sequence). V was clipped by 0 bases and J by 6 bases, with 4 bases between them. The CDR3 loop reads CATSRDEDTQYF. DNA for the CDR3: TGTGCCACCAGCAGAGATGAGGATACGCAGTATTTT.

The rearrangement uses TRBV7-9 and TRBJ1-1; a possible D gene is TRBD1 (5 bases). The V gene's germline CDR1 is SEHNR and CDR2 FQNEAQ (reference sequence). This CDR3 spans 16 amino acids. V was shortened by 1 base and J by 5 bases, with 17 bases between the two germline ends. In DNA form, the CDR3 reads TGTGCCAGCAGCTTAGTCGGTGGGGGTCTAGGTACTGAAGCTTTCTTT. This encodes CASSLVGGGLGTEAFF.

The CDR3 nucleotides are TGTGCCAGCAGTTACTCAGCCATACCCACAGATACGCAGTATTTT. As protein: CASSYSAIPTDTQYF. This chain uses TRBV6-6 with TRBJ2-3; D uncertain. The length of the CDR3 is 15 residues. Germline V gives CDR1 MNHNY, CDR2 SVGAGI (reference sequence). V lost 0 bases and J lost 2, with 9 bases in between.

The V gene is TRBV28, the J gene TRBJ2-5; 7 nucleotides align to TRBD2. This CDR3 has 16 residues. The V gene end was trimmed by 2 bases and the J gene end by 0 bases; junction bases not matched to a gene: 6. Germline CDR1 and CDR2: MDHEN and SYDVKM. CDR3 DNA: TGTGCCAGCAGTTTAGGGGGGGAATACTACCAAGAGACCCAGTACTTC. Its protein product is CASSLGGEYYQETQYF.

This sequence joins TRBV19 and TRBJ2-5; 9 bases line up with TRBD2. CDR1 and CDR2 (germline): LNHDA, SQIVND (reference sequence). CDR3 length: 14 amino acids. Trimming removed 4 bases from V and 5 bases from J; junction bases left unmatched: 5. As DNA, the CDR3 is TGTGCCAGTAGTACCAGACTAGCGGACGAGACCCAGTACTTC. As protein: CASSTRLADETQYF.

This CDR3 is CATSRDNRHEQYF. CDR3 sequence (DNA): TGTGCCACCAGCAGAGATAATAGGCACGAGCAGTACTTC. The chain has TRBV15 and TRBJ2-7; D not resolved. Looked up from germline, CDR1 is LNHNV and CDR2 is YYDKDF (reference sequence). The V gene lost 0 bases and the J gene lost 5 bases, with 8 bases spanning the gap. The CDR3 is 13 amino acids.

This clone was seen a few times. The chain couples TRBV30 to TRBJ1-2; D remains unclear. Germline V lookup: CDR1 GTSNPN, CDR2 SVGIG (reference sequence). V gave up 1 base and J gave up 1 base, with 10 bases separating them. The CDR3 consists of 14 residues. This chain's CDR3 is CAWSGEAVNYGYTF. Written as DNA, the CDR3 is TGTGCCTGGAGTGGCGAGGCTGTTAACTATGGCTACACCTTC.

The gene calls are TRBV19 and TRBJ2-3; TRBD2 is a possible D gene (5 bases). The CDR3 has 13 residues. The germline V and J ends were trimmed by 5 bases and 11 bases, with 17 bases remaining between them. Germline lookup yields CDR1 LNHDA and CDR2 SQIVND (reference sequence). This CDR3 is CASSPPLQRQQYF. The CDR3 nucleotides read TGTGCCAGTAGTCCCCCCCTCCAGCGGCAGCAGTATTTT.